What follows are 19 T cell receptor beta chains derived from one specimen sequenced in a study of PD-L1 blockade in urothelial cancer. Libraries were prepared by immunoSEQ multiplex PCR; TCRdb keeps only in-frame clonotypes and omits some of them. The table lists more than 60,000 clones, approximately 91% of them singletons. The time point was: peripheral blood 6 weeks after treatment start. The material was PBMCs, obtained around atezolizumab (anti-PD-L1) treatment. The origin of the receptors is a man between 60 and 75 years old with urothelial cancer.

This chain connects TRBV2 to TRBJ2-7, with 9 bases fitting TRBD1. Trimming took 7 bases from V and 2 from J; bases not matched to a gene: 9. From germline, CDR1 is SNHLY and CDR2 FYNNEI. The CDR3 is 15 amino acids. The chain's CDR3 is CASTPPRDRAYEQYF. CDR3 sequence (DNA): TGTGCCAGCACCCCACCCCGGGACAGGGCCTACGAGCAGTACTTC.

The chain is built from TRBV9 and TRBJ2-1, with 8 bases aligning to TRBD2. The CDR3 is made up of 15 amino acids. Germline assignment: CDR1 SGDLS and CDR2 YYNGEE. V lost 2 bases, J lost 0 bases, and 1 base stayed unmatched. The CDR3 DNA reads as TGTGCCAGCAGCGTGGCGGGAGGCTCCTACAATGAGCAGTTCTTC. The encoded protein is CASSVAGGSYNEQFF.

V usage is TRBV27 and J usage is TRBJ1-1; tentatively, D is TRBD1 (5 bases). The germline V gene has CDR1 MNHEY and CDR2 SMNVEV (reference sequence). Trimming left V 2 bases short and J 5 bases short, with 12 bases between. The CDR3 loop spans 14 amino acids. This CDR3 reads CASSLAKQGTEAFF. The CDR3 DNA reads TGTGCCAGCAGTTTAGCAAAGCAGGGTACTGAAGCTTTCTTT.

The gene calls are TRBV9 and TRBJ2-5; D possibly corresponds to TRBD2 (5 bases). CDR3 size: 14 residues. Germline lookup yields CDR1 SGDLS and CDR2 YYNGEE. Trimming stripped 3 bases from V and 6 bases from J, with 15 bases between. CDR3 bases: TGTGCCAGCAGCGAGGGAGAAGGGTCGCAGACCCAGTACTTC. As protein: CASSEGEGSQTQYF.

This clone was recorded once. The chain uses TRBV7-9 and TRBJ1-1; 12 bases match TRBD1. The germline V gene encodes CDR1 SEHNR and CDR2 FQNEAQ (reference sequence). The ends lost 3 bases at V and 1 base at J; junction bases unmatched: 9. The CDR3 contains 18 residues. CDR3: CASSFPEGQGAGNTEAFF. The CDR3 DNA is TGTGCCAGCAGCTTTCCGGAGGGACAGGGGGCCGGGAACACTGAAGCTTTCTTT.

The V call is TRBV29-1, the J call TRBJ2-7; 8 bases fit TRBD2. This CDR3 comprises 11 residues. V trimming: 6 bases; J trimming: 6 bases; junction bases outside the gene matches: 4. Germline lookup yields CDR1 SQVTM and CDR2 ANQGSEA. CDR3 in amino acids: CSVGGGSEQYF. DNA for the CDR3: TGCAGCGTCGGGGGGGGGAGCGAGCAGTACTTC.

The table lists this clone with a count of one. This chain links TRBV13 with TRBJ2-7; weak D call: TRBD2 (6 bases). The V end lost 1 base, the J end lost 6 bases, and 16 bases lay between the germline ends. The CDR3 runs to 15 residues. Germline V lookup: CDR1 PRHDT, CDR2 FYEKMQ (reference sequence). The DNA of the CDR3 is TGTGCCAGCAGCTTAGAAGGCAGGGCGGGGTCCGAGCAGTACTTC. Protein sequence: CASSLEGRAGSEQYF.

DNA for the CDR3: TGCGCCAGCAGCCCTCTAGCGGGAGTTAGCGATGAGCAGTTCTTC. Protein sequence: CASSPLAGVSDEQFF. The chain combines TRBV5-1 with TRBJ2-1; TRBD2 aligns across 10 bases. V dropped 4 bases and J dropped 8; count of bases not matched to a gene: 9. This CDR3 is 15 amino acids long. The germline V gene encodes CDR1 SGHRS and CDR2 YFSETQ.

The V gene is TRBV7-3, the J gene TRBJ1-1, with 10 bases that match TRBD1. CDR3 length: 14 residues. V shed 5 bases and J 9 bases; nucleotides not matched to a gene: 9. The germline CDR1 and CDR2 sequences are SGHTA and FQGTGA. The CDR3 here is CASSLSKTGGKAFF. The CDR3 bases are TGTGCCAGCAGCCTATCTAAGACAGGGGGCAAAGCTTTCTTT.

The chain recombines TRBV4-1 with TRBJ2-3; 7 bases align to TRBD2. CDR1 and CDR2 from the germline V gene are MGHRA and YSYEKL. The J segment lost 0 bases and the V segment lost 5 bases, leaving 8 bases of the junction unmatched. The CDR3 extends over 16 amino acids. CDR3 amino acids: CASSTWAGASTDTQYF. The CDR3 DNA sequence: TGCGCCAGCAGCACGTGGGCGGGAGCTAGCACAGATACGCAGTATTTT.

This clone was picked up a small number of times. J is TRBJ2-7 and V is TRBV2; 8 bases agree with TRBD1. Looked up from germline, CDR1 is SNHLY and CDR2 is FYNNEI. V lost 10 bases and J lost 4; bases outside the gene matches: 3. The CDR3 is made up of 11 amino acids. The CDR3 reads CATGQGYEQYF. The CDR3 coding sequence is TGTGCCACAGGACAGGGTTACGAGCAGTACTTC.

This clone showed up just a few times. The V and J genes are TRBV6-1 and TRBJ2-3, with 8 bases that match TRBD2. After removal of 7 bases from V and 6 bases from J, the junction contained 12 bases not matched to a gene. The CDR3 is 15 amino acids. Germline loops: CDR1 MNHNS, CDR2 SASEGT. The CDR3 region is CASNPSGGARDTQYF. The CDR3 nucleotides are TGTGCCAGCAACCCCTCCGGGGGGGCCAGGGATACGCAGTATTTT.

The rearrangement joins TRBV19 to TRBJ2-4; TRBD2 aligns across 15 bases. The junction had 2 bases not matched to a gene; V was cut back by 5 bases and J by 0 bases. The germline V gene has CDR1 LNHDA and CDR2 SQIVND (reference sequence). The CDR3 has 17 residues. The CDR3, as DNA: TGTGCCAGTAGTGGGACTAGCGGGGGGTTAGCCAAAAACATTCAGTACTTC. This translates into CASSGTSGGLAKNIQYF.

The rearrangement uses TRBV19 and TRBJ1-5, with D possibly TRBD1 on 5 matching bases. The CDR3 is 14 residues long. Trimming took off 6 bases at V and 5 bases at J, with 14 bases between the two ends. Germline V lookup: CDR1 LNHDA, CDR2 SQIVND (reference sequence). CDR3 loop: CASSPTEWDQPQHF. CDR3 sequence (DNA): TGTGCCAGTAGCCCGACAGAATGGGATCAGCCCCAGCATTTT.

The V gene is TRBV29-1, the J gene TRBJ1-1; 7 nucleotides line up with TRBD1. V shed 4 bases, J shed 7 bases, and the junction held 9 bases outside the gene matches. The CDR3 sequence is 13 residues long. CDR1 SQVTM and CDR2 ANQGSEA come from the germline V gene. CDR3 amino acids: CSVVPRDSYEAFF. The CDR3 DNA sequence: TGCAGCGTTGTCCCCCGGGACAGCTATGAAGCTTTCTTT.

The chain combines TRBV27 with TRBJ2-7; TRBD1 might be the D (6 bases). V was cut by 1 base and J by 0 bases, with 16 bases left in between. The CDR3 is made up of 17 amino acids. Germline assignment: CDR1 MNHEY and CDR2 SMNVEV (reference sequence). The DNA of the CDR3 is TGTGCCAGCAGTTTATTCCCCCCGACAGGCCGCTCCTACGAGCAGTACTTC. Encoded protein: CASSLFPPTGRSYEQYF.

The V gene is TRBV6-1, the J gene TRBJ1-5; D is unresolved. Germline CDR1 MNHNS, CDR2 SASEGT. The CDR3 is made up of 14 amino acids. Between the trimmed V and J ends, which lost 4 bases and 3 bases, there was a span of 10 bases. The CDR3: CASSAYRNNQPQHF. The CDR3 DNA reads TGTGCCAGCAGTGCCTACCGAAACAATCAGCCCCAGCATTTT.

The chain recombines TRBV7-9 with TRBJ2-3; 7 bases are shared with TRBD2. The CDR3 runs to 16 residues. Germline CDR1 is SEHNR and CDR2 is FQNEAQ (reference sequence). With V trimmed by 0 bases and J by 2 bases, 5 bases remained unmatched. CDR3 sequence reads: CASSLAGLGDTDTQYF. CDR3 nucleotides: TGTGCCAGCAGCTTAGCCGGACTAGGAGACACAGATACGCAGTATTTT. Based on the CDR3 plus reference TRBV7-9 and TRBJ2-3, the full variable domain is DTGVSQNPRHKITKRGQNVTFRCDPISEHNRLYWYRQTLGQGPEFLTYFQNEAQLEKSRLLSDRFSAERPKGSFSTLEIQRTEQGDSAMYLCASSLAGLGDTDTQYFGPGTRLTVL.

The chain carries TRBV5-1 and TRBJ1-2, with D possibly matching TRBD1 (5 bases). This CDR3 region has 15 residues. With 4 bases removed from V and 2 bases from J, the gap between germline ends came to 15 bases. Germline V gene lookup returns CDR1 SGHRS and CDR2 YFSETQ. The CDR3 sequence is CASSPGVGTNYGYTF. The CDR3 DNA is TGCGCCAGCAGCCCGGGGGTCGGGACGAACTATGGCTACACCTTC.